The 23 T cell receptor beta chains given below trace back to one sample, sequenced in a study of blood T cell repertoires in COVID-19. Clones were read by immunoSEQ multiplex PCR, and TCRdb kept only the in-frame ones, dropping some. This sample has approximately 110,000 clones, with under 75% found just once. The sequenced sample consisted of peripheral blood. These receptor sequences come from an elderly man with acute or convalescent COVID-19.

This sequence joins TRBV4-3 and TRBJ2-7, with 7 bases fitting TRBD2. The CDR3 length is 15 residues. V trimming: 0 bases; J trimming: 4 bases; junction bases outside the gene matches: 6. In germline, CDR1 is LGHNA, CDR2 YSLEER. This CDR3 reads CASSQDLREMYEQYF. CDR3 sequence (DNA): TGCGCCAGCAGCCAAGATTTGCGGGAGATGTACGAGCAGTACTTC.

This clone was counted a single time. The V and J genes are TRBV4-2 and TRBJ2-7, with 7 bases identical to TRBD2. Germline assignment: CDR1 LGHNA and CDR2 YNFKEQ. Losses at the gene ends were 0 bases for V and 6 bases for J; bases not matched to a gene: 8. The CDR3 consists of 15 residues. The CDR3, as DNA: TGTGCCAGCAGCCAAGATGTGCGGGGGACCTCCGAGCAGTACTTC. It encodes CASSQDVRGTSEQYF.

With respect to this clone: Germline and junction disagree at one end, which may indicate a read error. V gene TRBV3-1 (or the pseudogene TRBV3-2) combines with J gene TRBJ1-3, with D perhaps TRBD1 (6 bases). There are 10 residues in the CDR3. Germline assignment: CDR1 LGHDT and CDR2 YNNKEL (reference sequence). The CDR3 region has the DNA TGTGCCAGCAGACCGGGACACCCCTTCTTC. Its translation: CASRPGHPFF.

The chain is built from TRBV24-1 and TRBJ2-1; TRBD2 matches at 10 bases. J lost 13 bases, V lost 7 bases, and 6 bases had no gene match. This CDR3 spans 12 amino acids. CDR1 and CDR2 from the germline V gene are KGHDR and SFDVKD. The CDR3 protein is CATSRTSGGQFF. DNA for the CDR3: TGTGCCACCAGCCGGACTAGCGGAGGACAGTTCTTC.

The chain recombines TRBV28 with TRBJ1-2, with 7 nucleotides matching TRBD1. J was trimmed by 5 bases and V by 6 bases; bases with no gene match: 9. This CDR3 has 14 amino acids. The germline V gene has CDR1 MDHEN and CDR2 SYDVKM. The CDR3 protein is CASRTNRGHYGYTF. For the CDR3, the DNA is TGTGCCAGCAGAACCAACAGGGGCCATTATGGCTACACCTTC.

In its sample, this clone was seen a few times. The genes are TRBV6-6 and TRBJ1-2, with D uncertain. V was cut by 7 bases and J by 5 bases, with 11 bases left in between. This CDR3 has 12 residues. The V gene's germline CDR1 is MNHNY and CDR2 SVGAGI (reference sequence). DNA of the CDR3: TGTGCCAGCACTGGGAGGCCTTATGGCTACACCTTC. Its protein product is CASTGRPYGYTF.

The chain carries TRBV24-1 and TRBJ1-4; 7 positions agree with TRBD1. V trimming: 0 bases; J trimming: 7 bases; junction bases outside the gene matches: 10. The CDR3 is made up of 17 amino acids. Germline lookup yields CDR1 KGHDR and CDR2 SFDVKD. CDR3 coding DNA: TGTGCCACCAGTGATTTGACAACAGGGGTCAAGAGTGAAAAACTGTTTTTT. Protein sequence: CATSDLTTGVKSEKLFF.

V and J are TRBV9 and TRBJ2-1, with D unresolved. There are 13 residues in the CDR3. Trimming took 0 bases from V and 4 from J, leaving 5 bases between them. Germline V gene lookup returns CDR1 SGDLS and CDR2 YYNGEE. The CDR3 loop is CASSVESYNEQFF. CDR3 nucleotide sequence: TGTGCCAGCAGCGTAGAGAGTTACAATGAGCAGTTCTTC.

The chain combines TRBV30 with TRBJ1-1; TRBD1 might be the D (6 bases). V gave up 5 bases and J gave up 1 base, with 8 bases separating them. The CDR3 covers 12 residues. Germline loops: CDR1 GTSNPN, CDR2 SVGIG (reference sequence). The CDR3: CAWQQGNTEAFF. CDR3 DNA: TGTGCCTGGCAACAGGGGAACACTGAAGCTTTCTTT.

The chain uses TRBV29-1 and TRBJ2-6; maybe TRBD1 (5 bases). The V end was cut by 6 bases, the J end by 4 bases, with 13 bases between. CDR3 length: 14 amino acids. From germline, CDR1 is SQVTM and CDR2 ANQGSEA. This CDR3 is CSVSQPGGANVLTF. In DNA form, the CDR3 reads TGCAGCGTCTCACAGCCAGGGGGGGCCAACGTCCTGACTTTC.

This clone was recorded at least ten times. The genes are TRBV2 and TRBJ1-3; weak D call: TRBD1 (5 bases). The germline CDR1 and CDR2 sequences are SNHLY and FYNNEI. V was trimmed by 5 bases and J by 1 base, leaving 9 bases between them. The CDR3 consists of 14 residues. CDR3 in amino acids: CASSTDSSGNTIYF. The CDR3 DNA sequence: TGTGCCAGCAGTACAGACAGTTCTGGAAACACCATATATTTT.

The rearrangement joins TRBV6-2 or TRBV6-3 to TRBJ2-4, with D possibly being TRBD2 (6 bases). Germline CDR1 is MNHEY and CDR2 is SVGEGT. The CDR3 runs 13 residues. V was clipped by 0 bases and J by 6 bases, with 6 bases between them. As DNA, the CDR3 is TGTGCCAGCAGTTACTCGGGGGGAAACATTCAGTACTTC. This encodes CASSYSGGNIQYF.

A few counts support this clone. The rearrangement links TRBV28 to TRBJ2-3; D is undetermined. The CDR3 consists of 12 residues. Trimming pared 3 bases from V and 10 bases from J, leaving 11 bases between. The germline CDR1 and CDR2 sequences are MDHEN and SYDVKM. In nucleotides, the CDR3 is TGTGCCAGCAGTTTGAGGCAGCCACCGCAGTATTTT. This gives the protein CASSLRQPPQYF.

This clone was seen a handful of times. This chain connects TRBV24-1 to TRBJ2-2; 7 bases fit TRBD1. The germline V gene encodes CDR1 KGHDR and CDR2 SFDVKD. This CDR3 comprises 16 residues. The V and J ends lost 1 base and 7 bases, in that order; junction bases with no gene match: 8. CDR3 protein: CATSDLNTRQGGELFF. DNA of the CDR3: TGTGCCACCAGTGATTTAAACACCCGACAGGGCGGGGAGCTGTTTTTT.

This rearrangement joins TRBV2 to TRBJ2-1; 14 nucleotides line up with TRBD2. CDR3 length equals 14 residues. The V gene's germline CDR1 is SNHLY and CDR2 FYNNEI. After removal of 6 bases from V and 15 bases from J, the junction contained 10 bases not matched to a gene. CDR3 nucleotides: TGTGCCAGCAGGGGGACTAGCGGGAGTGGGGTAGGGTTCTTC. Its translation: CASRGTSGSGVGFF.

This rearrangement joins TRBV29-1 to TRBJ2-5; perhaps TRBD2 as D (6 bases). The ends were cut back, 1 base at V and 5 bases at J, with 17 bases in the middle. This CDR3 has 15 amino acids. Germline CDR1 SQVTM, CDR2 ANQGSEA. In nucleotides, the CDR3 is TGCAGCGTTGAAGCCCCCCTGCGGGGTGTCGAGACCCAGTACTTC. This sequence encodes CSVEAPLRGVETQYF.

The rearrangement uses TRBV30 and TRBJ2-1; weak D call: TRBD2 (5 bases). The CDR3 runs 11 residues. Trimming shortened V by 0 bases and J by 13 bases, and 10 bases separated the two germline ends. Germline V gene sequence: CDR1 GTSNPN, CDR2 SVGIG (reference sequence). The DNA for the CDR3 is TGTGCCTGGAGTGTGGACTCATCCCAGTTCTTC. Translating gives CAWSVDSSQFF. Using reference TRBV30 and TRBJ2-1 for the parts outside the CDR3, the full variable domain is SQTIHQWPATLVQPVGSPLSLECTVEGTSNPNLYWYRQAAGRGLQLLFYSVGIGQISSEVPQNLSASRPQDRQFILSSKKLLLSDSGFYLCAWSVDSSQFFGPGTRLTVL.

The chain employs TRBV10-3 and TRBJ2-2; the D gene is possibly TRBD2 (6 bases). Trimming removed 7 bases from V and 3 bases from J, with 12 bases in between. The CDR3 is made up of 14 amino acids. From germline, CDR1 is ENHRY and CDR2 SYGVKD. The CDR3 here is CAIKAGTDTGELFF. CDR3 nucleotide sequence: TGTGCCATCAAGGCGGGAACCGACACCGGGGAGCTGTTTTTT.

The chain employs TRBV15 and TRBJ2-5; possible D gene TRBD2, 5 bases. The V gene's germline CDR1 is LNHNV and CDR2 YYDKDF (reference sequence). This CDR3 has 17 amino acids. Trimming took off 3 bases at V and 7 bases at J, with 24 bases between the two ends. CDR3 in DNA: TGTGCCACCAGCAGGAGTGGGAGTGATGTAACAAGACGGACCCAGTACTTC. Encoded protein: CATSRSGSDVTRRTQYF.

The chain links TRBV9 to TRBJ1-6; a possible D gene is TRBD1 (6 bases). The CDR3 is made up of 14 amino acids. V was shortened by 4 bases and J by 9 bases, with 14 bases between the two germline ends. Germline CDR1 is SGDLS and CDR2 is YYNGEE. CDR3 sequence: CASSSTGMGSPLHF. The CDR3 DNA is TGTGCCAGCAGCTCCACAGGGATGGGTTCACCCCTCCACTTT. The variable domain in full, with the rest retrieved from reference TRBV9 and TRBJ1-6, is DSGVTQTPKHLITATGQRVTLRCSPRSGDLSVYWYQQSLDQGLQFLIQYYNGEERAKGNILERFSAQQFPDLHSELNLSSLELGDSALYFCASSSTGMGSPLHFGNGTRLTVT.

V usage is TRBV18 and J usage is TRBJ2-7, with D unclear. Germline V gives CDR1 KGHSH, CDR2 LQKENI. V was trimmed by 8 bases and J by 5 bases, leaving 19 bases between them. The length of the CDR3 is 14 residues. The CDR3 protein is CASASEMGADEQYF. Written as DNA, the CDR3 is TGTGCCAGCGCGAGCGAGATGGGTGCCGACGAGCAGTACTTC.

CDR3 coding DNA: TGTGCCAGCTCACGGGGACAAGAGAACACCATATATTTT. This codes for CASSRGQENTIYF. The chain joins TRBV18 to TRBJ1-3; weak D call: TRBD1 (6 bases). V shed 4 bases and J shed 7 bases, with 11 bases lying between them. The CDR3 loop spans 13 amino acids. Germline CDR1 reads KGHSH; CDR2 reads LQKENI.

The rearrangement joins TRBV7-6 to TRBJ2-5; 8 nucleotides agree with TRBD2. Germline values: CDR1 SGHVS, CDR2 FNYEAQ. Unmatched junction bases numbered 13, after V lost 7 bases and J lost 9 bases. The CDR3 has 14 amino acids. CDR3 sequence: CASTLGGGSSAQYF. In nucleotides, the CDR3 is TGTGCCAGCACCCTCGGGGGGGGTTCATCGGCCCAGTACTTC.